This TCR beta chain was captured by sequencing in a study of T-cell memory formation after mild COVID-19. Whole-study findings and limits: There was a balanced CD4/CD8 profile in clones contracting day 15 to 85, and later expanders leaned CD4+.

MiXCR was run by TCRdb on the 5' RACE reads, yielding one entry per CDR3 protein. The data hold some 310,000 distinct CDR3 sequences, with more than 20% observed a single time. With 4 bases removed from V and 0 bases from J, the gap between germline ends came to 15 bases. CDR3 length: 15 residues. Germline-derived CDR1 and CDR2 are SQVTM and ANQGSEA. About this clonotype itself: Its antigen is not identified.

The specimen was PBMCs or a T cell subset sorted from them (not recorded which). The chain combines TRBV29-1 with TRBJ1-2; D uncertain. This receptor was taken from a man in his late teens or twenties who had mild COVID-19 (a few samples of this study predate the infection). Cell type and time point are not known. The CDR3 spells CSVGVGTIPNYGYTF. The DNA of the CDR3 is TGCAGCGTTGGAGTGGGAACGATACCTAACTATGGCTACACCTTC. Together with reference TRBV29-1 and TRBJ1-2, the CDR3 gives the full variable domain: SAVISQKPSRDICQRGTSLTIQCQVDSQVTMMFWYRQQPGQSLTLIATANQGSEATYESGFVIDKFPISRPNLTFSTLTVSNMSPEDSSIYLCSVGVGTIPNYGYTFGSGTRLTVV.